Below are 7 T cell receptor beta chains sequenced from a single sample in a study of CXCR3-negative and CXCR3-positive naive CD8 T cells. Overall study findings and caveats: Greater hydrophobicity was found in TRB CDR3s of CXCR3-positive naive cells than of CXCR3-negative naive cells.

These receptors lack a known antigen. All TRB cDNA libraries came from 5' RACE performed with UMI labels. Following a re-call of the 5' RACE reads, TCRdb has one entry per CDR3 protein and lacks DNA. This repertoire includes some 64,000 distinct CDR3 sequences. Sequencing input: naive CXCR3+ CD8+ T cells from blood. Subset defined: CD45RO-CCR7+CD27+CD95- naive CD8+ T cells expressing CXCR3 (TNR3+). All receptors derive from a human donor in good health. Some clones in this sample may be carry-over from other donors' samples.

The gene calls are TRBV9 and TRBJ2-7. The CDR3 runs to 13 residues. Germline V lookup: CDR1 SGDLS, CDR2 YYNGEE. CDR3 sequence reads: CASSARSSYEQYF. Based on the CDR3 plus reference TRBV9 and TRBJ2-7, the full variable domain is DSGVTQTPKHLITATGQRVTLRCSPRSGDLSVYWYQQSLDQGLQFLIQYYNGEERAKGNILERFSAQQFPDLHSELNLSSLELGDSALYFCASSARSSYEQYFGPGTRLTVT.

The chain uses TRBV15 and TRBJ2-3; the D call of TRBD2 rests on TCRdb alone, since no DNA is present to check it. CDR1 is LNHNV, CDR2 YYDKDF, per germline (reference sequence). The CDR3 totals 15 residues. The CDR3 sequence is CATSPSGGVTDTQYF.

V usage is TRBV9 and J usage is TRBJ1-1. The CDR3 sequence is 12 residues long. Germline CDR1 reads SGDLS; CDR2 reads YYNGEE. CDR3 region: CASSGTSAEAFF.

This chain connects TRBV10-2 to TRBJ2-7; the TCRdb D gene call, TRBD1, has no DNA to confirm it. Germline CDR1 is WSHSY and CDR2 is SAAADI. This CDR3 has 14 residues. The CDR3 is CASSGGQVSYEQYF.

The chain carries TRBV7-9 and TRBJ2-2. There are 13 residues in the CDR3. Germline assignment: CDR1 SEHNR and CDR2 FQNEAQ (reference sequence). CDR3 protein: CASSFGVAGELFF.

The chain combines TRBV29-1 with TRBJ2-7; without DNA, the TCRdb call of TRBD1 cannot be checked. CDR1 and CDR2 (germline): SQVTM, ANQGSEA. This CDR3 is built from 12 residues. The CDR3 region is CSGLPGTGAQYF.

The V and J genes are TRBV25-1 and TRBJ2-7. The CDR3 is 14 amino acids. From germline, CDR1 is MGHDK and CDR2 SYGVNS. This chain's CDR3 is CASSEWVGNYEQYF.